The entry that follows covers one T cell receptor (beta chain) sequence. This sample stems from a study of beta chain features in type 1 diabetes. V lost 2 bases, J lost 3 bases, and 12 bases lay in between. Germline values: CDR1 MNHNY, CDR2 SVGAGI (reference sequence). The CDR3 runs 15 residues. Reverse transcription of all isolated RNA meant that expressed TCRB transcripts were sequenced. Assay used: immunoSEQ multiplex PCR; TCRdb lists only in-frame clones, some missing. The profile covers about 900,000 clones, with 15% to 20% appearing a single time and 0.02% to 0.025% taken by the ten largest. The chain combines TRBV6-6 with TRBJ2-3, with D tentatively TRBD2 (5 bases). What was sequenced was naive CD4+ T cells from blood. The sequence was collected from a woman between 18 and 29 years old in good health. This chain's CDR3 is CASSYAGQHTDTQYF. In nucleotides, the CDR3 is TGTGCCAGCAGTTACGCGGGTCAGCATACAGATACGCAGTATTTT.